The 11 T cell receptor beta chains below all came from one sample that was sequenced in a study of T cell repertoires in cytomegalovirus infection. TCRdb processed the reads anew with MiXCR; each CDR3 protein has one entry. The sample has 200,000 or so distinct CDR3 sequences, roughly 19% seen once. Sequencing was performed on PBMCs. The receptors derive from a human donor in good health (CMV status not recorded). Some clones in this sample may be carry-over from other donors' samples.

This clonotype has only a few counts. The gene calls are TRBV19 and TRBJ2-1; no reliable D call. CDR1 and CDR2 from the germline V gene are LNHDA and SQIVND (reference sequence). CDR3 size: 16 residues. V was trimmed by 3 bases and J by 2 bases, leaving 14 bases between them. The CDR3 loop is CASSILSGTAYNEQFF. The CDR3 DNA is TGTGCCAGTAGTATCCTGTCCGGTACGGCCTACAATGAGCAGTTCTTC.

This clonotype was seen more than once but under ten times. V usage is TRBV7-2 and J usage is TRBJ2-7, with a possible D match to TRBD1 (6 bases). Germline loops: CDR1 SGHTA, CDR2 FQGNSA. Trimming cost V 5 bases and J 0 bases, with 11 bases left between them. This CDR3 is 14 amino acids long. Here the CDR3 reads CASSIGGSSYEQYF. In DNA form, the CDR3 reads TGTGCCAGCAGCATAGGGGGTAGCTCCTACGAGCAGTACTTC.

Of note for this clonotype: This sequence may be a read error, since a much larger clone differs from it by one base. The chain combines TRBV7-6 with TRBJ2-1; D is perhaps TRBD1 (6 bases). The CDR3 totals 14 residues. V lost 5 bases and J 6 bases, leaving 14 bases between the germline ends. Per the germline V gene, CDR1 is SGHVS and CDR2 is FNYEAQ. DNA of the CDR3: TGTGCCAGCAGCCCCCCGGTAGGGGGCAATGAGCAGTTCTTC. Translated: CASSPPVGGNEQFF.

This clonotype was detected ten times or more. The V call is TRBV7-8, the J call TRBJ2-1; D unresolved. CDR3 length: 11 residues. Per the germline V gene, CDR1 is SGHVS and CDR2 is FQNEAQ. With 3 bases removed from V and 6 bases from J, the gap between germline ends came to 3 bases. For the CDR3, the DNA is TGTGCCAGCAGCTTCGGCAATGAGCAGTTCTTC. Its translation: CASSFGNEQFF.

This clonotype was seen ten or more times. V usage is TRBV14 and J usage is TRBJ2-7; 10 nucleotides match TRBD2. This CDR3 is built from 15 residues. The V and J ends lost 1 base and 8 bases, in that order; junction bases with no gene match: 8. Germline V gene lookup returns CDR1 SGHDN and CDR2 FVKESK. This chain's CDR3 is CASSQATSGKRKQYF. Written as DNA, the CDR3 is TGTGCCAGCAGCCAAGCCACTAGCGGGAAGCGCAAGCAGTACTTC.

In its sample, this clonotype was seen many times. The CDR3 bases are TGTGCCAGCAGCTCCCAACCGGGACAGGCCCACGAGCAGTACTTC. Its translation is CASSSQPGQAHEQYF. J is TRBJ2-7 and V is TRBV11-2; 8 bases match TRBD1. V lost 4 bases, J lost 5 bases, and 10 bases stayed unmatched. The germline gives CDR1 SGHAT, CDR2 FQNNGV. The CDR3 is 15 amino acids.

The rearrangement joins TRBV24-1 to TRBJ1-1, with D possibly TRBD1 on 5 matching bases. V dropped 1 base and J dropped 0 bases, with 14 bases sitting between them. CDR3 length: 17 residues. Looked up from germline, CDR1 is KGHDR and CDR2 is SFDVKD. CDR3 in DNA: TGTGCCACCAGTGATTTCTCGGGGGTAACGATGAACACTGAAGCTTTCTTT. Its protein product is CATSDFSGVTMNTEAFF.

The V gene is TRBV20-1, the J gene TRBJ2-5; 11 positions match TRBD2. The CDR3 consists of 17 residues. CDR1 and CDR2 from the germline V gene are DFQATT and SNEGSKA (reference sequence). V shed 4 bases, J shed 5 bases, and the junction held 15 bases outside the gene matches. The CDR3 loop reads CSAMPLRLAGHRETQYF. The CDR3 DNA reads as TGCAGTGCTATGCCCCTCAGACTAGCGGGACACAGGGAGACCCAGTACTTC.

This clonotype has more than one count but fewer than ten. The chain recombines TRBV27 with TRBJ1-1; D call uncertain. This CDR3 region has 15 residues. Germline values: CDR1 MNHEY, CDR2 SMNVEV (reference sequence). V was pared by 5 bases and J by 1 base, with 14 bases between. CDR3 coding DNA: TGTGCCAGCAGTCCCCTGGGCAGCGAGAACACTGAAGCTTTCTTT. Translating gives CASSPLGSENTEAFF.

The DNA of the CDR3 is TGTGCCAGCAGTTCCCGGGAACTGGAGACCCAGTACTTC. Its translation: CASSSRELETQYF. This chain uses TRBV28 with TRBJ2-5; TRBD2 might be the D (5 bases). The CDR3 runs to 13 residues. Trimming took off 4 bases at V and 5 bases at J, with 11 bases between the two ends. The germline V gene has CDR1 MDHEN and CDR2 SYDVKM.

The genes are TRBV28 and TRBJ1-1; D is undetermined. This CDR3 region has 11 residues. V lost 3 bases and J 5 bases, leaving 4 bases between the germline ends. Per germline, CDR1 MDHEN and CDR2 SYDVKM. CDR3 DNA sequence: TGTGCCAGCAGTTTCAAAACTGAAGCTTTCTTT. Amino acid sequence: CASSFKTEAFF. Supplemented by reference TRBV28 and TRBJ1-1, the full variable domain reads DVKVTQSSRYLVKRTGEKVFLECVQDMDHENMFWYRQDPGLGLRLIYFSYDVKMKEKGDIPEGYSVSREKKERFSLILESASTNQTSMYLCASSFKTEAFFGQGTRLTVV.